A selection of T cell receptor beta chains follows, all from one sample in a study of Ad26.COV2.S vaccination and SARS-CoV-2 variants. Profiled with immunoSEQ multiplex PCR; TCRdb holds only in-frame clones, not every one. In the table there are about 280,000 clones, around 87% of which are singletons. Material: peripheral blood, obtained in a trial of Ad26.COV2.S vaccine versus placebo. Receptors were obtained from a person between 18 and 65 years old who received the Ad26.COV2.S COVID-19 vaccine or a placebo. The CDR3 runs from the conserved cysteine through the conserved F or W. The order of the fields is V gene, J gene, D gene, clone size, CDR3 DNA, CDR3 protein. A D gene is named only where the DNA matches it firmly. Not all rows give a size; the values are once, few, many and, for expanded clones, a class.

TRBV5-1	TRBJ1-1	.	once	TGCGCCAGCAGCTTGGTGGGGGACACTGAAGCTTTCTTT	CASSLVGDTEAFF
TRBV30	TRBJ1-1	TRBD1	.	TGTGCCTGGAGTGCAGGGGGACACACTGAAGCTTTCTTT	CAWSAGGHTEAFF
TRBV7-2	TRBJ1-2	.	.	TGTGCCAGCAGCTTCTACCCGATCAGGGGATATGACTATGGCTACACCTTC	CASSFYPIRGYDYGYTF
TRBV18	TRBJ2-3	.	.	TGTGCCAGCTCACCAAGCGGGAGCACAGATACGCAGTATTTT	CASSPSGSTDTQYF
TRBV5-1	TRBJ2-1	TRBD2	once	TGCGCCAGCAGCTTGGCGCTAGCGGGAGGGAATGAGCAGTTCTTC	CASSLALAGGNEQFF
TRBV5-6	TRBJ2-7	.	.	TGTGCCAGCAGCTTAGGTTGGGTTCGGGGCAGGACTTACTACGAGCAGTACTTC	CASSLGWVRGRTYYEQYF
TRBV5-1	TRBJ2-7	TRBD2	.	TGCGCCAGCAGCTCCCGTACTAGCGGGGCTAACTACGAGCAGTACTTC	CASSSRTSGANYEQYF
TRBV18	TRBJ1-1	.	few	TGTGCCAGCTCAACGGACAGTGGGAACACTGAAGCTTTCTTT	CASSTDSGNTEAFF
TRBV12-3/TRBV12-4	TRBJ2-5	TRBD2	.	TGTGCCAGCAGCAAATGGGGGGGAGAGACCCAGTACTTC	CASSKWGGETQYF
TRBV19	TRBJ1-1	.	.	TGTGCCAGTAGCCGAGGGGTTGGGAACACTGAAGCTTTCTTT	CASSRGVGNTEAFF
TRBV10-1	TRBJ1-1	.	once	TGCGCCAGCAGTGCCCACAGGGTTTTGGGGAGGGACACTGAAGCTTTCTTT	CASSAHRVLGRDTEAFF
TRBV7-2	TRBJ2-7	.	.	TGTGCCAGCAGCTTGGCAGGCGCCTACGAGCAGTACTTC	CASSLAGAYEQYF
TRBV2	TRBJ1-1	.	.	TGTGCCAGCAGGCAGGGGCAGGGACACATGAACACTGAAGCTTTCTTT	CASRQGQGHMNTEAFF
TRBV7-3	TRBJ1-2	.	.	TGTGCCAGCAGCTTAGGGAGGGGTGACTACACCTTC	CASSLGRGDYTF
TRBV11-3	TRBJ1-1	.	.	TGTGCCAGCAGCTTAGATAAGGCCGGGGGCACTGAAGCTTTCTTT	CASSLDKAGGTEAFF
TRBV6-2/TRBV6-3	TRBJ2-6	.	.	TGTGCCAGCAGTTACTCGGGTTCCGGGGCCAACGTCCTGACTTTC	CASSYSGSGANVLTF
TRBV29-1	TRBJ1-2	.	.	TGCAGCGCCTGGGACGCCTTGACTAACTATGGCTACACCTTC	CSAWDALTNYGYTF
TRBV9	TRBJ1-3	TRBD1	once	TGTGCCAGCAGCGTAGACGACAGGGACACCATATATTTT	CASSVDDRDTIYF
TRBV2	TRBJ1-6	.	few	TGTGCCAGCAGTACCAACAGGGATTCACCCCTCCACTTT	CASSTNRDSPLHF
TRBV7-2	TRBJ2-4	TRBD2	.	TGTGCCAGCAGCAGGGGACTAGCGGGAGATCGAGGCAAAAACATTCAGTACTTC	CASSRGLAGDRGKNIQYF
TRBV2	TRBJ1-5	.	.	TGTGCCAGCAGTTCCTATGATCAGCCCCAGCATTTT	CASSSYDQPQHF
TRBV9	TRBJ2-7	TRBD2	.	TGTGCCAGCAGCGTAGCGGTGCGGGAGTGGGACGAGCAGTACTTC	CASSVAVREWDEQYF
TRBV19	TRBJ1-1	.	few	TGTGCCAGTTGCAAGGGCCGGACTGAAGCTTTCTTT	CASCKGRTEAFF
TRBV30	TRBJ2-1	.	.	TGTGCCTGGACCCAGGGCAATGAGCAGTTCTTC	CAWTQGNEQFF
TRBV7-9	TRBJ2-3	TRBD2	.	TGTGCCAGCACCTCCCTGGGACTAGCGGGGTTAGATACGCAGTATTTT	CASTSLGLAGLDTQYF
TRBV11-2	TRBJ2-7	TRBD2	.	TGTGCCAGCAGCCCAGTCCCGACTAGCGGGAGAAGCGACGAGCAGTACTTC	CASSPVPTSGRSDEQYF
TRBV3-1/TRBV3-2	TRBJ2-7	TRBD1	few	TGTGCCAGCAGCCTCAGGGGGACCGTGAGCTCCTACGAGCAGTACTTC	CASSLRGTVSSYEQYF
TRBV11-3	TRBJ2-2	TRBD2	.	TGTGCCAGCAGCTTAGGTTGGAGCGGGAGGGTCACCGGGGAGCTGTTTTTT	CASSLGWSGRVTGELFF
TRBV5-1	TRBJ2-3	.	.	TGCGCCAGCAGCTTTGGACAGACCACAGATACGCAGTATTTT	CASSFGQTTDTQYF
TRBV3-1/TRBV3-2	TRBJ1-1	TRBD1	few	TGTGCCAGCAGATCAACAGGGGCCGCCTTTGAGGCTTTCTTT	CASRSTGAAFEAFF
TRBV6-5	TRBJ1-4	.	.	TGTGCCAGCAGTTACGGGGGTCTACTGTTTTTT	CASSYGGLLFF
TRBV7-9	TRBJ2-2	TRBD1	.	TGTGCCAGCAGCTTGAAACCGAAGGGACAGGGCGCAACCGGGGAGCTGTTTTTT	CASSLKPKGQGATGELFF
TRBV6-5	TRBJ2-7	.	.	TGTGCCAGCAGTTACAGGGGTCACTCCTACGAGCAGTACTTC	CASSYRGHSYEQYF
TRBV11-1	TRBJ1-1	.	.	TGTGCCAGCAGTCCCGGGACGGACTTGGACACTGAAGCTTTCTTT	CASSPGTDLDTEAFF
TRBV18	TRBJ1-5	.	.	TGTGCCAGCTCAGCACAGGGCCAGCCCGAGCCCCAGCATTTT	CASSAQGQPEPQHF
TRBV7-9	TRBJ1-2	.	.	TGTGCCAGCAGCTTAGTATCAGGGGCCAACTATGGCTACACCTTC	CASSLVSGANYGYTF
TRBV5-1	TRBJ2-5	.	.	TGCGCCAGCAGCCCTAGAAACACAGAAGAGACCCAGTACTTC	CASSPRNTEETQYF
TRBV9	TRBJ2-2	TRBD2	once	TGTGCCAGCAGCGCTAGCGGGAGCAACACCGGGGAGCTGTTTTTT	CASSASGSNTGELFF
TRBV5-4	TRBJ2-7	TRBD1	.	TGTGCCAGCAGCTTCGATGGGACAGGCGAAAGGGAGCAGTACTTC	CASSFDGTGEREQYF
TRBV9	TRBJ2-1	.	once	TGTGCCAGCAGCGTAGGGCCGGACAATGAGCAGTTCTTC	CASSVGPDNEQFF
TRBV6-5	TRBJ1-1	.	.	TGTGCCAGCAGTTACTCGAAGGGACTAGGCACTGAAGCTTTCTTT	CASSYSKGLGTEAFF
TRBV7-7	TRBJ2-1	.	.	TGTGCCAGCAGCTCTAGCGTACACTCCTACAATGAGCAGTTCTTC	CASSSSVHSYNEQFF
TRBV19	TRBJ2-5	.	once	TGTGCCAGTAGCCCGAGTGGAGGGGGGAGCGGGACCCAGTACTTC	CASSPSGGGSGTQYF
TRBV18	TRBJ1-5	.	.	TGTGCCAGCTCCCCCCCGGCAGGGCGCTTGCAGCCCCAGCATTTT	CASSPPAGRLQPQHF
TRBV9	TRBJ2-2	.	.	TGTGCCAGCAGACTTAGCGGAGCGAACACCGGGGAGCTGTTTTTT	CASRLSGANTGELFF
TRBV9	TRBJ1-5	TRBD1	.	TGTGCCAGCAGCGTAGGGTATGGGACAGGTAATCAGCCCCAGCATTTT	CASSVGYGTGNQPQHF
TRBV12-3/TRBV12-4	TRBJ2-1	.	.	TGTGCCAGCAGTCAACAGGGTCAAGATGAGCAGTTCTTC	CASSQQGQDEQFF
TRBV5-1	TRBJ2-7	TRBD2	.	TGCGCCAGCAGCCCGACTAGCGGGAGCTACGAGCAGTACTTC	CASSPTSGSYEQYF
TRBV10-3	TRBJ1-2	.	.	TGTGCCATCAGTGAGTCATGGGAATACTATGGCTACACCTTC	CAISESWEYYGYTF
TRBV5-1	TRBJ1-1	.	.	TGCGCCAGCAGCTCACAGGGTAGGCTCACTGAAGCTTTCTTT	CASSSQGRLTEAFF
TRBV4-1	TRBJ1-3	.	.	TGCGCCAGCAGCCAAGATCGGCAGGGAACTCCTGGAAACACCATATATTTT	CASSQDRQGTPGNTIYF
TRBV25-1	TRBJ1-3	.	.	TGTGCCAGCAGTGATGTGGCAGCCCACTCTGGAAACACCATATATTTT	CASSDVAAHSGNTIYF